This T cell receptor (beta chain) was obtained from a study of CD8+ T cells in alopecia areata. CD4, CD8alpha, NKG2D, NKG2ACE and other markers were used to sort pooled cutaneous lymph node cells. Remarks on this clone: Any gene name here is a mouse gene name. The read terminates 4 residues before the CDR3 end, so the remaining end is supplied by the germline J gene.

V was clipped by 0 bases and J by 4 bases; unmatched bases: 6. Per the germline V gene, CDR1 is NNHDY and CDR2 is SYVADS. The CDR3 spans 16 residues. Extraction and reverse transcription of RNA yielded cDNA as the sequencing template. Method: immunoSEQ multiplex PCR; TCRdb's copy keeps in-frame clones and lacks some. The sample includes roughly 260,000 clones, none of them occurring once. The receptor comes from a C3H/HeJ mouse with alopecia areata. The MHC haplotype recorded for the strain is H2-k. This sequence joins TRBV13-3 and TRBJ2-2; 7 bases fit TRBD2. The sample consisted of CD4+ T cells sorted from a lymph node. Here the CDR3 reads CASSDARGGGTGQLYF. CDR3 DNA, as far as it was read: TGTGCCAGCAGTGATGCCCGGGGGGGAGGCACCGGG.